The clone carrying this T cell receptor beta chain was seen more than once but under ten times. What it binds is unknown. Trimming took 0 bases from V and 7 from J; bases not matched to a gene: 4. CDR1 is SGHKS, CDR2 YYEKEE, per germline (reference sequence). The CDR3 totals 15 residues. This entry belongs to a study of OX40 agonist ivuxolimab in advanced cancers. Turning to the study itself: The drug used for patients, ivuxolimab, was an agonistic anti-OX40 (CD134) antibody. Among those enrolled, mean age was 60 years (range roughly 20 to 79) and over 70% were male. Regarding the study as a whole: Certain nonresponders additionally had low normalized T-cell clonal expansion. At 0.1 to 3.0 mg/kg, clonal expansion of CD4+ and CD8+ blood T cells had occurred by week 6.

Sequencing used immunoSEQ multiplex PCR; TCRdb keeps in-frame clones, though not all of them. The table includes approximately 49,000 clones, around 80% detected once. The chain is built from TRBV5-5 and TRBJ1-5; 10 bases line up with TRBD1. The specimen comprised CD4+ or CD8+ T cells sorted from blood, sampled in a trial of the OX40 agonist ivuxolimab. This clonotype was obtained from an adult with an advanced solid tumor such as melanoma, head and neck, liver or kidney cancer. This chain's CDR3 is CASSLATGGVQPQHF. CDR3 coding DNA: TGTGCCAGCAGCTTGGCGACAGGGGGCGTCCAGCCCCAGCATTTT.